This TCR beta chain was identified during a study of glioma-infiltrating T cells. Study conclusions and caveats: Non-neoplastic patients had below-expected tissue-blood divergence, while all gliomas exceeded expectation. CDR3 overlap between tissue and blood was very small.

Regarding this clonotype: What it recognizes is unknown. The junction shows a germline mismatch at one end, possibly a read error.

Using RNA template, CDR3s of TCR alpha and beta were amplified with iRepertoire arm-PCR. From the multiplex PCR reads, TCRdb called clonotypes with MiXCR, one entry per CDR3 protein. The sample lists about 140,000 distinct CDR3 sequences; around 40% were seen once. Germline CDR1 and CDR2: SGHVS and FNYEAQ. CDR3 size: 13 residues. Sequencing was carried out using glioma tissue, nonneoplastic brain tissue, or PBMCs (not recorded which). V is TRBV7-6 and J is TRBJ2-1, with a tentative D call TRBD1 (7 bases). The sequence derives from a human donor with low-grade glioma or glioblastoma, undergoing nonglioma brain surgery, or in good health (not recorded which). DNA of the CDR3: TGTGCTAGCAGCCGCGGGACAGCCAATGAGCAGTTCTTC. This translates into CASSRGTANEQFF. The full variable domain, completed using reference TRBV7-6 and TRBJ2-1, is GAGVSQSPRYKVTKRGQDVALRCDPISGHVSLYWYRQALGQGPEFLTYFNYEAQQDKSGLPNDRFSAERPEGSISTLTIQRTEQRDSAMYRCASSRGTANEQFFGPGTRLTVL.